This T cell receptor beta chain is drawn from a study of cytomegalovirus exposure and HLA in healthy donors. Study-wide findings and caveats: There were some V segments, including TRBV6-2 and TRBV6-3, excluded as indistinguishable. Altogether, more than 150 TCR beta chains were recorded as cytomegalovirus-associated.

This clone appeared a few times. Its target is not known. PCR used 60 Vbeta primers and 13 Jbeta primers. Profiled with immunoSEQ multiplex PCR; TCRdb holds only in-frame clones, not every one. The sample has about 170,000 clones; under 90% are singletons. The CDR3 is made up of 15 amino acids. Germline V CDR1 and CDR2: SGHKS, YYEKEE (reference sequence). Trimming took off 2 bases at V and 0 bases at J, with 9 bases between the two ends. The sequence came from a male donor in good health and CMV-seronegative. The V and J genes are TRBV5-5 and TRBJ1-3; D unresolved. Specimen: PBMCs. The CDR3 region has the DNA TGTGCCAGCAGCTTCGTGGGCTTCTCTGGAAACACCATATATTTT. Protein sequence: CASSFVGFSGNTIYF.